The 21 T cell receptor beta chains in this list originate from one sample, sequenced in a study of neurological immune-mediated disorders. Each CDR3 protein is one row after TCRdb ran MiXCR on the 5' RACE reads. The profile covers 55,000 to 75,000 distinct CDR3 sequences, with 2% to 2.5% appearing a single time and 3% taken by the ten largest. Sequences were obtained from PBMCs. The receptors derive from a man aged 50-60 years with multiple sclerosis.

This clonotype was observed many times. This chain uses TRBV6-5 with TRBJ1-4; maybe TRBD1 (6 bases). The V gene lost 0 bases and the J gene lost 4 bases, with 9 bases spanning the gap. This CDR3 has 15 residues. From germline, CDR1 is MNHEY and CDR2 SVGAGI. The CDR3 sequence is CASSYSGRGNEKLFF. DNA for the CDR3: TGTGCCAGCAGTTACTCGGGCAGGGGTAATGAAAAACTGTTTTTT.

This clonotype was picked up many times. The chain recombines TRBV20-1 with TRBJ2-5; a possible D gene is TRBD1 (5 bases). V dropped 1 base and J dropped 1 base, with 16 bases sitting between them. Germline V gives CDR1 DFQATT, CDR2 SNEGSKA (reference sequence). The CDR3 has 16 residues. The CDR3 nucleotides read TGCAGTGCTAGAGTAAGGCGCCCTGGGGCCCAAGAGACCCAGTACTTC. Amino acid sequence: CSARVRRPGAQETQYF.

Regarding this clonotype: One end of the junction fails to match germline, which may point to a read error. The chain couples TRBV5-1 to TRBJ2-3; perhaps TRBD1 as D (5 bases). Germline V CDR1 and CDR2: SGHRS, YFSETQ. The length of the CDR3 is 11 residues. The CDR3 sequence is CASRGEDKQYF. The CDR3 DNA follows: TGCGCCAGCAGAGGGGAAGATAAGCAGTATTTT.

This clonotype was seen ten or more times. The CDR3 reads CASSQGYNQPQHF. Here the CDR3 DNA reads TGTGCCAGCTCACAGGGATACAATCAGCCCCAGCATTTT. The chain recombines TRBV18 with TRBJ1-5; D remains unclear. Germline lookup yields CDR1 KGHSH and CDR2 LQKENI. V was clipped by 4 bases and J by 3 bases, with 7 bases between them. There are 13 residues in the CDR3.

This clonotype has a count of ten or more. The chain recombines TRBV5-1 with TRBJ2-7, with 7 bases aligning to TRBD1. CDR3 length equals 15 residues. V lost 3 bases, J lost 1 base, and 7 bases stayed unmatched. Germline values: CDR1 SGHRS, CDR2 YFSETQ. The CDR3 here is CASSYSGTESYEQYF. DNA of the CDR3: TGCGCCAGCAGCTACTCCGGGACAGAATCCTACGAGCAGTACTTC. Filled out from reference TRBV5-1 and TRBJ2-7, the complete variable domain reads KAGVTQTPRYLIKTRGQQVTLSCSPISGHRSVSWYQQTPGQGLQFLFEYFSETQRNKGNFPGRFSGRQFSNSRSEMNVSTLELGDSALYLCASSYSGTESYEQYFGPGTRLTVT.

The table lists this clonotype with many counts. The chain combines TRBV10-1 with TRBJ2-5; TRBD1 matches 7 bases. The V segment lost 5 bases and the J segment 2 bases; nucleotides outside the gene matches: 8. The germline V gene encodes CDR1 WNHNN and CDR2 SYGVQD (reference sequence). The CDR3 is 15 residues long. CDR3 region: CASSKAPGQQETQYF. CDR3 DNA: TGCGCCAGCAGTAAAGCACCGGGACAGCAAGAGACCCAGTACTTC.

This clonotype was seen many times. The chain joins TRBV15 to TRBJ1-4, with a possible D match to TRBD1 (5 bases). The CDR3 consists of 15 residues. Trimming took off 0 bases at V and 4 bases at J, with 9 bases between the two ends. Germline V lookup: CDR1 LNHNV, CDR2 YYDKDF (reference sequence). CDR3 amino acids: CATSRDLDNNEKLFF. The CDR3 nucleotides are TGTGCCACCAGCAGAGATTTGGACAATAATGAAAAACTGTTTTTT.

Many counts were recorded for this clonotype. The chain uses TRBV4-3 and TRBJ2-5; D not certain. The CDR3 contains 15 residues. V was cut by 1 base and J by 2 bases, with 11 bases left in between. Germline V gives CDR1 LGHNA, CDR2 YSLEER. The CDR3 reads CASSQGPRAQETQYF. DNA for the CDR3: TGCGCCAGCAGCCAAGGACCAAGGGCACAAGAGACCCAGTACTTC.

This clonotype was counted at least ten times. The rearrangement links TRBV24-1 to TRBJ2-1; D is undetermined. The CDR3 spans 13 residues. The V gene's germline CDR1 is KGHDR and CDR2 SFDVKD. Trimming took off 2 bases at V and 10 bases at J, with 11 bases between the two ends. CDR3 region: CATSDSLQAEQFF. As DNA, the CDR3 is TGTGCCACCAGTGATTCCCTGCAAGCCGAGCAGTTCTTC.

This clonotype appeared many times. The chain is built from TRBV7-2 and TRBJ2-7; maybe TRBD2 (6 bases). Between the trimmed V and J ends, which lost 4 bases and 7 bases, there was a span of 8 bases. The CDR3 contains 11 residues. Per germline, CDR1 SGHTA and CDR2 FQGNSA. The CDR3 region is CASSSGGEQYF. As DNA, the CDR3 is TGTGCCAGCAGCTCCGGGGGTGAGCAGTACTTC.

Turning to this clonotype: A much bigger clone sits one base away, suggesting this may be a read error. The chain has TRBV5-1 and TRBJ2-1, with D perhaps matching TRBD1 (5 bases). CDR1 and CDR2 from the germline V gene are SGHRS and YFSETQ. The CDR3 spans 12 residues. Written as DNA, the CDR3 is TGCGACAGCAGAAAGGACAACAATGAGCAGTTCTTC. As protein: CDSRKDNNEQFF.

This clonotype was found many times. This rearrangement joins TRBV7-6 to TRBJ2-3, with a tentative D call TRBD1 (5 bases). This CDR3 has 16 residues. CDR1 is SGHVS, CDR2 FNYEAQ, per germline. Trimming left V 1 base short and J 8 bases short, with 19 bases between. The CDR3 loop reads CASSLGGAGPQGTQYF. For the CDR3, the DNA is TGTGCCAGCAGCTTAGGAGGCGCAGGACCGCAGGGTACGCAGTATTTT.

This clonotype has a count of ten or more. The chain carries TRBV12-3 or TRBV12-4 and TRBJ1-5; possibly TRBD1 for D (5 bases). This CDR3 has 14 amino acids. V shed 7 bases and J shed 6 bases, with 16 bases lying between them. This CDR3 is CASTLSWGVQPQHF. The DNA of the CDR3 is TGTGCCAGCACCCTATCCTGGGGGGTTCAGCCCCAGCATTTT.

Points on this clonotype: One base away lies a much larger clone, so this may be a sequencing read error. The V and J genes are TRBV28 and TRBJ1-6; possibly TRBD1 for D (6 bases). Per the germline V gene, CDR1 is MDHEN and CDR2 is SYDVKM. The CDR3 spans 16 residues. Written as DNA, the CDR3 is TGTGCCAGCAGCCAAGGGGGGACGCCCCACCTAAGTCCCCTCAACTTT. Encoded protein: CASSQGGTPHLSPLNF.

This clonotype was seen repeatedly, ten times or more. CDR3 loop: CASSDQVAAKNIQYF. The CDR3, as DNA: TGTGCCAGCAGCGACCAGGTAGCGGCCAAAAACATTCAGTACTTC. This chain joins TRBV6-1 and TRBJ2-4; TRBD2 is a possible D gene (5 bases). With 6 bases removed from V and 1 base from J, the gap between germline ends came to 13 bases. CDR3 length: 15 residues. The V gene's germline CDR1 is MNHNS and CDR2 SASEGT.

This clonotype showed up many times. The V gene is TRBV10-3, the J gene TRBJ2-7; 9 bases line up with TRBD1. CDR3 length equals 15 residues. The V and J ends lost 7 bases and 3 bases, in that order; junction bases with no gene match: 10. Germline V gene sequence: CDR1 ENHRY, CDR2 SYGVKD. The CDR3 sequence is CAINGQGPSFYEQYF. DNA of the CDR3: TGTGCCATCAACGGACAGGGGCCTTCATTCTACGAGCAGTACTTC.

This clonotype is deemed medium-sized. This chain uses TRBV20-1 with TRBJ2-7; D gene ambiguous. Germline CDR1 is DFQATT and CDR2 is SNEGSKA (reference sequence). The V and J ends lost 4 bases and 0 bases respectively, with 13 bases between them. The CDR3 covers 14 residues. The CDR3 nucleotides are TGCAGTGCTAAATCGGACCGGAGCTCCTACGAGCAGTACTTC. It codes for CSAKSDRSSYEQYF.

This clonotype was seen many times. The chain combines TRBV30 with TRBJ1-2; D possibly corresponds to TRBD1 (6 bases). CDR3 length: 15 amino acids. The V end lost 4 bases, the J end lost 0 bases, and 15 bases lay between the germline ends. The germline V gene encodes CDR1 GTSNPN and CDR2 SVGIG (reference sequence). CDR3 sequence reads: CAWTPLRGANYGYTF. The DNA of the CDR3 is TGTGCCTGGACTCCTCTTAGGGGGGCTAACTATGGCTACACCTTC.

At least ten counts were recorded for this clonotype. CDR3 region: CASSGLTGGEQYF. In DNA, the CDR3 is TGTGCCAGCAGCGGACTCACAGGGGGGGAGCAGTACTTC. The rearrangement links TRBV5-6 to TRBJ2-7; 8 positions match TRBD1. CDR1 is SGHDT and CDR2 is YYEEEE in the germline V gene. The CDR3 runs 13 residues. The J segment lost 7 bases and the V segment lost 4 bases, leaving 7 bases of the junction unmatched.

The chain recombines TRBV7-2 with TRBJ2-7; 9 bases fit TRBD1. Per germline, CDR1 SGHTA and CDR2 FQGNSA. CDR3 length equals 13 residues. After removal of 4 bases from V and 2 bases from J, the junction contained 0 bases not matched to a gene. The chain's CDR3 is CASSWTGAYEQYF. Written as DNA, the CDR3 is TGTGCCAGCAGCTGGACAGGGGCCTACGAGCAGTACTTC. Drawing the rest from reference TRBV7-2 and TRBJ2-7, the complete variable domain is GAGVSQSPSNKVTEKGKDVELRCDPISGHTALYWYRQSLGQGLEFLIYFQGNSAPDKSGLPSDRFSAERTGGSVSTLTIQRTQQEDSAVYLCASSWTGAYEQYFGPGTRLTVT.

The sample holds many counts of this clonotype. CDR3 bases: TGCAGTGGCCCGGACAGGGTCCAGCAAGAGACCCAGTACTTC. Translating it yields CSGPDRVQQETQYF. The V and J genes are TRBV20-1 and TRBJ2-5, with 8 bases that match TRBD1. The ends lost 7 bases at V and 2 bases at J; junction bases unmatched: 9. The CDR3 length is 14 residues. Germline V gives CDR1 DFQATT, CDR2 SNEGSKA (reference sequence).